This T cell receptor beta chain was recorded in a study of blood T cell repertoires in COVID-19. Authors' data handling: For nucleated cells, counts were estimated from reference gene primer amplification. Assay used: immunoSEQ multiplex PCR; TCRdb lists only in-frame clones, some missing. V and J calls and clone size are as listed in that table; D and trimming were resolved from the DNA. The sample shows roughly 220,000 clones, approximately 85% of them seen only once. The CDR3 extends over 18 amino acids. V shed 5 bases, J shed 2 bases, and the junction held 14 bases outside the gene matches. In germline, CDR1 is LNHDA, CDR2 SQIVND (reference sequence).

The sequencing sample was made of peripheral blood. The clonotype originates from a middle-aged man who had recovered from COVID-19. This chain connects TRBV19 to TRBJ2-2; TRBD1 matches at 7 bases. The CDR3 DNA follows: TGTGCCAGTAGTGCACGGACAGGTTGGGCGGCAAACACCGGGGAGCTGTTTTTT. It translates to CASSARTGWAANTGELFF.